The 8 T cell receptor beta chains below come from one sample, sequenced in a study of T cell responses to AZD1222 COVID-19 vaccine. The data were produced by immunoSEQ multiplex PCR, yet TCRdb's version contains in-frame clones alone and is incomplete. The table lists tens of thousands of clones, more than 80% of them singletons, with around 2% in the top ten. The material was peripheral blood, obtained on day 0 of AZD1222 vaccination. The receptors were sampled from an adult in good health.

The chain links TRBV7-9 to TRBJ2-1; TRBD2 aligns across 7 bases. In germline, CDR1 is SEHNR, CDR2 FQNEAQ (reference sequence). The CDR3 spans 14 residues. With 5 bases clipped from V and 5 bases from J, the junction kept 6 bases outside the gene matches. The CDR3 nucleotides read TGTGCCAGCAGCGACCGGGACTACCACAATGAGCAGTTCTTC. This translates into CASSDRDYHNEQFF.

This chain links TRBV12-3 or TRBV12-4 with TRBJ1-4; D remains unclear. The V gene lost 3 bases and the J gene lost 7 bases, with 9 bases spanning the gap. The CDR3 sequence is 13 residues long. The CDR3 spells CASSLARPEKLFF. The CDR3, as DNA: TGTGCCAGCAGTTTGGCCAGGCCTGAAAAACTGTTTTTT.

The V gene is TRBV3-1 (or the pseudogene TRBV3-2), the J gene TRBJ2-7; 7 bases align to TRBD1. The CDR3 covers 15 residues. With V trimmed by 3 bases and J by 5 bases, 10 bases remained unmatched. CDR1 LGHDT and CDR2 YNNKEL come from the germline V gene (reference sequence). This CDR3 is CASSQDGTARDEQYF. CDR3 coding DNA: TGTGCCAGCAGCCAGGACGGGACAGCCCGGGACGAGCAGTACTTC.

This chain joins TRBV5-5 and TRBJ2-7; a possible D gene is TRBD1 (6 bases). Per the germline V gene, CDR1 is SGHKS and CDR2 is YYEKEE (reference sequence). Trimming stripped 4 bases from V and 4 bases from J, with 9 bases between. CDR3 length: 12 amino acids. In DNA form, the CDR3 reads TGTGCCAGCAGCATGGGGGCATACGAGCAGTACTTC. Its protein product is CASSMGAYEQYF.

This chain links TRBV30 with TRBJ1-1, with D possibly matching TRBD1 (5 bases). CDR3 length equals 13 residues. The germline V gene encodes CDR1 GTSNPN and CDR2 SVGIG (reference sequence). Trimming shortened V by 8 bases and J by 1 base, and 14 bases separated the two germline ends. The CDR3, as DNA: TGTGCCGGGGCCCGGGAGGAGAACACTGAAGCTTTCTTT. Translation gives CAGAREENTEAFF.

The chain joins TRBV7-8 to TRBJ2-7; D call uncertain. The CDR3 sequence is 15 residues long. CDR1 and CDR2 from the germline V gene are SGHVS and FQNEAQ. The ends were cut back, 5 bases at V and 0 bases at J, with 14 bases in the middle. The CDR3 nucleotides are TGTGCCAGCAGCCCCGGGTCCCGGAGCTCCTACGAGCAGTACTTC. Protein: CASSPGSRSSYEQYF. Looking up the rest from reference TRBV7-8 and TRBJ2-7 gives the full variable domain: GAGVSQSPRYKVAKRGQDVALRCDPISGHVSLFWYQQALGQGPEFLTYFQNEAQLDKSGLPSDRFFAERPEGSVSTLKIQRTQQEDSAVYLCASSPGSRSSYEQYFGPGTRLTVT.

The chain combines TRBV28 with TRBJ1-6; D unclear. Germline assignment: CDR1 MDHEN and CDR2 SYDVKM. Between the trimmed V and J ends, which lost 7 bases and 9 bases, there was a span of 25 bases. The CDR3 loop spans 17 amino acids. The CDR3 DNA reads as TGTGCCAGCATCAGCGATCCCAGTCCGACCTCGGGTTCACCCCTCCACTTT. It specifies CASISDPSPTSGSPLHF.

The DNA for the CDR3 is TGTGCCAGCAGTGAAATGGGACAGGCGCCCTACAATGAGCAGTTCTTC. This encodes CASSEMGQAPYNEQFF. This chain links TRBV6-4 with TRBJ2-1, with TRBD1 matching over 8 bases. CDR3 length equals 16 residues. V gave up 3 bases and J gave up 2 bases; unmatched junction bases: 6. Germline V lookup: CDR1 MRHNA, CDR2 SNTAGT.